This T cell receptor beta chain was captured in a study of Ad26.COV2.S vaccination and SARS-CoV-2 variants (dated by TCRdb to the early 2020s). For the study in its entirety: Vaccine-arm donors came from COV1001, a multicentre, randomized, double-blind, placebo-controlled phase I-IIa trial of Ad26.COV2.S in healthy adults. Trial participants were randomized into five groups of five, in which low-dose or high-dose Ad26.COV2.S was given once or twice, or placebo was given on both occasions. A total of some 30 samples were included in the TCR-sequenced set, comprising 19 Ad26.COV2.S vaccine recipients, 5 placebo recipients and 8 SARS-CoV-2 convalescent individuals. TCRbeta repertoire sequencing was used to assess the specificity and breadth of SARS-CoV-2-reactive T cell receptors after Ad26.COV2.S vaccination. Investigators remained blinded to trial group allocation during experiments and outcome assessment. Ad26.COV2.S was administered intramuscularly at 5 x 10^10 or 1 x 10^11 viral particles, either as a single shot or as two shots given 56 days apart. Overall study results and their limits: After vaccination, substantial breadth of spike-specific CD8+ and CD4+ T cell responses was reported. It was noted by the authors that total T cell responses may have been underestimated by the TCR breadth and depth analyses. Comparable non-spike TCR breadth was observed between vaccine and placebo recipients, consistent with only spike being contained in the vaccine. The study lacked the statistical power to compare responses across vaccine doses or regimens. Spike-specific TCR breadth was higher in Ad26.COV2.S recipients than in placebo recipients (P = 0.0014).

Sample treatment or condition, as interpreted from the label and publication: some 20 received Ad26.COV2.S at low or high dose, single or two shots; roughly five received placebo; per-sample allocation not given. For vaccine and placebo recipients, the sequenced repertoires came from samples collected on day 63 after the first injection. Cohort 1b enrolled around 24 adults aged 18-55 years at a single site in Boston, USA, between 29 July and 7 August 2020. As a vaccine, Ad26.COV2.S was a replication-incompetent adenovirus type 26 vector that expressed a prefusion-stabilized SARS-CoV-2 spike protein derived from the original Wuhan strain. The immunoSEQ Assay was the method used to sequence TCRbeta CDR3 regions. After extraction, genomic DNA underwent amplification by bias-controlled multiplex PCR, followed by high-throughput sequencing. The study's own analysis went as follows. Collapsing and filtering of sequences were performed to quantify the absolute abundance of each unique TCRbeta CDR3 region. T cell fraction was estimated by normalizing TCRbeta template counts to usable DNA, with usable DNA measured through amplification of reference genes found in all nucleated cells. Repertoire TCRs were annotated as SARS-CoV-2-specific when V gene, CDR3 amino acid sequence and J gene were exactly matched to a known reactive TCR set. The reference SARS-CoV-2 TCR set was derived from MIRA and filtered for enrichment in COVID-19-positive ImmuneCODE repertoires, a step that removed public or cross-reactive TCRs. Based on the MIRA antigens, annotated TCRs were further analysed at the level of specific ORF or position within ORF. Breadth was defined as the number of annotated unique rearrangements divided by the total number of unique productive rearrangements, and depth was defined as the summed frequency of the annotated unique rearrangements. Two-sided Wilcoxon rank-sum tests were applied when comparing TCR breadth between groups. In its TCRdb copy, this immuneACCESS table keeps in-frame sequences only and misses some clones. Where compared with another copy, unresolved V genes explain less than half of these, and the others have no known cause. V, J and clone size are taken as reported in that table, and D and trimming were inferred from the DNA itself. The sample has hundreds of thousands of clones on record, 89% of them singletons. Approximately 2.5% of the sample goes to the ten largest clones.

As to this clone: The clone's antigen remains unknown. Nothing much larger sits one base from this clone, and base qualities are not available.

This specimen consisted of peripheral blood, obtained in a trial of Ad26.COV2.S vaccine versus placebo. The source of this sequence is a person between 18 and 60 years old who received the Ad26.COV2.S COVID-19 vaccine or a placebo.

The CDR3 region: CATSDPDRVGELFF. DNA sequence: TGTGCCACCAGTGATCCTGACAGGGTTGGGGAGCTGTTTTTT. This chain is built from TRBV24-1 and TRBJ2-2; TRBD1 agrees with 7 junctional bases. V ends up 3 bases short and J 8 bases short, with an unmatched junction base count of 5. Counted from cysteine to phenylalanine, this CDR3 has 14 amino acids. CDR3 DNA is the only sequence kept; it has 42 bases, read in frame from the first base. Reading the germline V gene gives CDR1 KGHDR and CDR2 SFDVKD.